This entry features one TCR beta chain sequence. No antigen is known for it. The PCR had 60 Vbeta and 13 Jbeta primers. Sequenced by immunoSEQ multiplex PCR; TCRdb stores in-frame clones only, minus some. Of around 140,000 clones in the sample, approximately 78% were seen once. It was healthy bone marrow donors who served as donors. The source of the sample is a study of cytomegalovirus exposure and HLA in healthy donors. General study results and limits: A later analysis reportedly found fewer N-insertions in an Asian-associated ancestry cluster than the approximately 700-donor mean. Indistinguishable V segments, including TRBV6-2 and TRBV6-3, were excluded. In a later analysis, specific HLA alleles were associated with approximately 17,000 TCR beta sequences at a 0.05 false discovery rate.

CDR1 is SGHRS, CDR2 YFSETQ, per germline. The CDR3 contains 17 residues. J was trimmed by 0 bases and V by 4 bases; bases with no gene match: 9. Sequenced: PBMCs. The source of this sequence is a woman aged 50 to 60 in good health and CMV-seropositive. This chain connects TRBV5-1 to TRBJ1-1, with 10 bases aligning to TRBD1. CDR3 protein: CASSRGTGEFMNTEAFF. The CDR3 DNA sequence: TGCGCCAGCAGCAGAGGGACAGGGGAGTTCATGAACACTGAAGCTTTCTTT.